The 20 T cell receptor beta chains reported below all come from one sample, sequenced in a study of shared clonotypes between healthy human individuals. The repertoire was sequenced with immunoSEQ multiplex PCR; TCRdb's copy has only in-frame clones and lacks some. The sample lists 660,000 or so clones, 96% occurring once. CD45RO-negative, CCR7-positively selected cells formed the naive CD8 fraction, excluding terminally differentiated effector memory CD45RA+ cells. The sample was naive CD8+ T cells sorted from blood. All receptors derive from a woman aged 30 to 39 in good health.

The chain is built from TRBV5-1 and TRBJ2-2; D not certain. Trimming pared 0 bases from V and 4 bases from J, leaving 22 bases between. This CDR3 contains 19 residues. Germline CDR1 is SGHRS and CDR2 is YFSETQ. DNA of the CDR3: TGCGCCAGCAGCTTGGCTTGGCGATCCTCTTTCACCTCCACCGGGGAGCTGTTTTTT. This translates into CASSLAWRSSFTSTGELFF.

As DNA, the CDR3 is TGTGCCAGTAGCATGGACCTCACCGGGGAGCTGTTTTTT. Translated: CASSMDLTGELFF. The V and J genes are TRBV19 and TRBJ2-2; the D is unclear. The CDR3 length is 13 residues. V lost 6 bases and J lost 4, with 9 bases in between. The V gene's germline CDR1 is LNHDA and CDR2 SQIVND (reference sequence).

The V gene is TRBV4-2, the J gene TRBJ1-5; maybe TRBD1 (6 bases). Trimming pared 3 bases from V and 5 bases from J, leaving 8 bases between. The CDR3 extends over 13 amino acids. From germline, CDR1 is LGHNA and CDR2 YNFKEQ. The CDR3 is CASSQDSYQPQHF. The CDR3 DNA follows: TGTGCCAGCAGCCAGGACAGTTATCAGCCCCAGCATTTT.

The chain carries TRBV10-1 and TRBJ2-7, with no clear D. The CDR3 covers 13 residues. Germline CDR1 and CDR2: WNHNN and SYGVQD (reference sequence). V dropped 3 bases and J dropped 0 bases, with 6 bases sitting between them. The DNA for the CDR3 is TGCGCCAGCAGTGAAGATGGCTCCTACGAGCAGTACTTC. Its protein is CASSEDGSYEQYF.

The gene calls are TRBV28 and TRBJ2-1, with 9 bases lining up with TRBD2. V was clipped by 5 bases and J by 11 bases; unmatched bases: 10. Germline CDR1 MDHEN, CDR2 SYDVKM. The CDR3 totals 14 residues. The CDR3 spells CASSNYSGSSQQFF. CDR3 coding DNA: TGTGCCAGCAGTAACTATAGCGGGAGTTCCCAGCAGTTCTTC.

The chain is built from TRBV2 and TRBJ2-1; D is perhaps TRBD2 (5 bases). This CDR3 region has 12 residues. Per the germline V gene, CDR1 is SNHLY and CDR2 is FYNNEI. V was trimmed by 6 bases and J by 5 bases, leaving 8 bases between them. The CDR3 region has the DNA TGTGCCAGCAGCTGGACTGACAATGAGCAGTTCTTC. This translates into CASSWTDNEQFF.

This clone showed up just once. The same CDR3 can be traced to other DNA sequences in this sample. V and J are TRBV30 and TRBJ2-5; D remains ambiguous. The J call may be incorrect, as the DNA end agrees better with TRBJ2-7. The CDR3 totals 11 residues. Germline CDR1 and CDR2: GTSNPN and SVGIG (reference sequence). The CDR3 nucleotides read TGTGCCTGGAGTATGGGCTACGAGCAGTACTTC. The encoded protein is CAWSMGYEQYF.

The rearrangement links TRBV9 to TRBJ1-1; D call uncertain. Deletions cut 0 bases from V and 3 bases from J, with 6 bases between. CDR3 length: 13 amino acids. Germline V lookup: CDR1 SGDLS, CDR2 YYNGEE. In DNA, the CDR3 is TGTGCCAGCAGCGTAGTAGGCCACACTGAAGCTTTCTTT. Its translation is CASSVVGHTEAFF.

The V call is TRBV6-5, the J call TRBJ2-1; D gene ambiguous. Per germline, CDR1 MNHEY and CDR2 SVGAGI. The CDR3 is made up of 15 amino acids. With 6 bases removed from V and 6 bases from J, the gap between germline ends came to 18 bases. The CDR3 spells CASSQTPPWGNEQFF. CDR3 nucleotide sequence: TGTGCCAGCAGCCAGACTCCCCCATGGGGCAATGAGCAGTTCTTC.

The V gene is TRBV11-2, the J gene TRBJ2-1, with D possibly TRBD1 on 6 matching bases. This CDR3 region has 16 residues. The ends were cut back, 0 bases at V and 4 bases at J, with 13 bases in the middle. Germline loops: CDR1 SGHAT, CDR2 FQNNGV. This chain's CDR3 is CASSLDHREYYNEQFF. In DNA form, the CDR3 reads TGTGCCAGCAGCTTAGACCACAGGGAATATTACAATGAGCAGTTCTTC.

This clone showed up just once. The chain is built from TRBV9 and TRBJ1-1; 7 nucleotides agree with TRBD1. CDR3 length: 19 amino acids. Trimming cost V 4 bases and J 1 base; bases outside gene matches: 19. Germline V gives CDR1 SGDLS, CDR2 YYNGEE. Here the CDR3 reads CASSHGGDSKREKNTEAFF. Written as DNA, the CDR3 is TGTGCCAGCAGCCATGGGGGGGACAGTAAACGGGAGAAGAACACTGAAGCTTTCTTT.

The chain links TRBV2 to TRBJ2-3, with 8 bases aligning to TRBD1. Germline V gene data show CDR1 as SNHLY and CDR2 as FYNNEI. V lost 5 bases to trimming and J lost 2 bases; unmatched junction nucleotides: 6. The CDR3 is made up of 15 amino acids. CDR3 protein: CASSTDRGFTDTQYF. The CDR3 DNA reads TGTGCCAGCAGTACTGACAGGGGTTTCACAGATACGCAGTATTTT.

The V and J genes are TRBV6-5 and TRBJ1-4; D might be TRBD1 (6 bases). CDR1 is MNHEY and CDR2 is SVGAGI in the germline V gene. The CDR3 extends over 13 amino acids. The germline V and J ends were trimmed by 4 bases and 8 bases, with 11 bases remaining between them. CDR3 region: CASSSTGAEKLFF. In DNA, the CDR3 is TGTGCCAGCAGTTCGACAGGTGCCGAAAAACTGTTTTTT.

As for this clone: Other DNA sequences from this sample encode an identical CDR3 as well. The gene calls are TRBV19 and TRBJ2-1; D is undetermined. The length of the CDR3 is 12 residues. V dropped 3 bases and J dropped 4 bases, with 4 bases sitting between them. Germline lookup yields CDR1 LNHDA and CDR2 SQIVND (reference sequence). CDR3 coding DNA: TGTGCCAGTAGTATCCGATACAATGAGCAGTTCTTC. This gives the protein CASSIRYNEQFF.

This chain uses TRBV19 with TRBJ2-5; maybe TRBD1 (6 bases). Trimming cost V 5 bases and J 5 bases, with 21 bases left between them. The CDR3 has 16 residues. Germline CDR1 reads LNHDA; CDR2 reads SQIVND (reference sequence). The CDR3 protein is CASSVGTTGFLETQYF. The CDR3 bases are TGTGCCAGTAGTGTTGGAACTACAGGGTTTCTGGAGACCCAGTACTTC.

In DNA, the CDR3 is TGTGCCTCTGGGGGGTGGCAAGAGACCCAGTACTTC. Translating it yields CASGGWQETQYF. The chain uses TRBV27 and TRBJ2-5, with D possibly being TRBD2 (6 bases). V was shortened by 11 bases and J by 2 bases, with 12 bases between the two germline ends. In germline, CDR1 is MNHEY, CDR2 SMNVEV (reference sequence). The CDR3 totals 12 residues.

The rearrangement uses TRBV27 and TRBJ2-3, with D possibly matching TRBD1 (6 bases). Germline lookup yields CDR1 MNHEY and CDR2 SMNVEV (reference sequence). The CDR3 is 14 amino acids. Between the trimmed V and J ends, which lost 3 bases and 4 bases, there was a span of 11 bases. CDR3 in DNA: TGTGCCAGCAGTTTTACAGGGTCCGCAGATACGCAGTATTTT. This encodes CASSFTGSADTQYF.

This chain uses TRBV30 with TRBJ1-1; a weak D match, TRBD1 (5 bases). Per the germline V gene, CDR1 is GTSNPN and CDR2 is SVGIG (reference sequence). This CDR3 region has 10 residues. The V gene lost 5 bases and the J gene lost 11 bases, with 12 bases spanning the gap. The CDR3 bases are TGTGCCTGGGTGGGGGGTCGTGCTTTCTTT. This encodes CAWVGGRAFF.

V gene TRBV29-1 combines with J gene TRBJ2-2, with D possibly matching TRBD1 (7 bases). Germline CDR1 is SQVTM and CDR2 is ANQGSEA. Trimming shortened V by 7 bases and J by 9 bases, and 21 bases separated the two germline ends. This CDR3 has 14 amino acids. The CDR3 reads CSGGVTGSHWELFF. The CDR3, as DNA: TGCAGCGGGGGGGTGACAGGGTCCCACTGGGAGCTGTTTTTT.

V and J are TRBV5-6 and TRBJ1-4; no clear D. Germline loops: CDR1 SGHDT, CDR2 YYEEEE. Trimming took off 0 bases at V and 8 bases at J, with 11 bases between the two ends. There are 14 residues in the CDR3. CDR3 loop: CASSLGDSWEKLFF. The CDR3 bases are TGTGCCAGCAGCTTGGGGGATTCCTGGGAAAAACTGTTTTTT. The whole variable domain, filled in from reference TRBV5-6 and TRBJ1-4, reads DAGVTQSPTHLIKTRGQQVTLRCSPKSGHDTVSWYQQALGQGPQFIFQYYEEEERQRGNFPDRFSGHQFPNYSSELNVNALLLGDSALYLCASSLGDSWEKLFFGSGTQLSVL.